This T cell receptor beta chain was profiled in a study of Ad26.COV2.S vaccination and SARS-CoV-2 variants. Study-level information: By the intramuscular route, Ad26.COV2.S was given once, or twice 56 days apart. Notes on the study in general: Placebo and vaccine recipients had non-spike TCR breadth that was similar.

Turning to this clone: Its antigen remains unknown.

Trimming took off 4 bases at V and 11 bases at J, with 12 bases between the two ends. The CDR3 has 12 residues. Germline-derived CDR1 and CDR2 are KGHSH and LQKENI. Assay: immunoSEQ multiplex PCR; the TCRdb copy retains only in-frame clones and omits some. The sample lists more than 250,000 clones; over 75% were seen once. Treatment here: roughly 18 received Ad26.COV2.S at low or high dose, single or two shots; about 5 received placebo; per-sample allocation not given. Day 63 after the first vaccine or placebo injection was the time point for sampling. The administered vaccine (an Ad26 vector) expressed Wuhan-strain SARS-CoV-2 spike.

The material was peripheral blood, obtained in a trial of Ad26.COV2.S vaccine versus placebo. This clonotype originated in a person between 18 and 65 years old who received the Ad26.COV2.S COVID-19 vaccine or a placebo. The rearrangement uses TRBV18 and TRBJ2-1, with D tentatively TRBD1 (6 bases). CDR3 DNA sequence: TGTGCCAGCTCACTTCAGACAGGCAAGCAGTTCTTC. Translation gives CASSLQTGKQFF.